This T cell receptor (beta chain) was profiled in a study of regulatory T cells in long-lasting Graves disease. Whole-study context: The study enrolled newly diagnosed Graves' patients on antithyroid drugs under 3 months.

Library construction for TCR beta used iRepertoire HTBI primers and Arm-PCR of CDR3 regions. In TCRdb, the multiplex PCR reads were re-called with MiXCR into one record per CDR3 protein. The sample lists roughly 350,000 distinct CDR3 sequences, around 15% seen once, with 25% to 30% in the top ten. This clonotype was detected a few times. Time point noted: newly diagnosed GD, antithyroid drugs for less than 3 months. The authors made the TCR library using RNA they extracted from PBMCs. An endocrinology unit in Xi'an, China, supplied the patients. CDR3 length: 15 residues. J lost 9 bases, V lost 6 bases, and 8 bases had no gene match. The sample was also reused in another study, on T cells in Graves' hyperthyroidism and ophthalmopathy. As reported in that work: The TCR CDR3 first-round RT-PCR relied on the HTBI primer set. Ophthalmopathy and stable hyperthyroidism were told apart by a 13 V-J model.

The input for sequencing was peripheral blood mononuclear cells (PBMCs), taken at new diagnosis, from a patient treated with antithyroid drugs. This sequence joins TRBV12-3 or TRBV12-4 and TRBJ1-6; 10 nucleotides align to TRBD1. The receptor comes from a man aged 35-49 years with Graves disease. This chain's CDR3 is CASSISGTGVSPLHF. The CDR3 DNA follows: TGTGCCAGCAGCATATCCGGGACAGGGGTTTCACCCCTCCACTTT.